This T cell receptor (beta chain) was identified in a study of cytomegalovirus exposure and HLA in healthy donors. Looking at the study overall: In terms of ancestry, the Caucasian-associated cluster contained roughly 80% of the 300 to 400 genotyped donors.

About this clone itself: Its antigen is unknown.

The PCR was carried out with 60 Vbeta primers and 13 Jbeta primers. TCRdb's table, derived via immunoSEQ multiplex PCR, lists solely in-frame clones and lacks some. The sample records roughly 150,000 clones, roughly 80% being singletons. The J segment lost 5 bases and the V segment lost 1 base, leaving 5 bases of the junction unmatched. Germline CDR1 SGHRS, CDR2 YFSETQ. The CDR3 loop spans 14 amino acids. Overall study findings and caveats: Being indistinguishable, some V segments were excluded, TRBV6-2 and TRBV6-3 among them.

The origin of this receptor is a male donor in good health and CMV-seronegative. Sequenced input: PBMCs. The chain is built from TRBV5-1 and TRBJ2-5; 7 nucleotides align to TRBD2. Here the CDR3 DNA reads TGCGCCAGCAGCTTGATTCGGGGGGACGAGACCCAGTACTTC. Its translation: CASSLIRGDETQYF. Full variable domain (missing parts from reference TRBV5-1 and TRBJ2-5): KAGVTQTPRYLIKTRGQQVTLSCSPISGHRSVSWYQQTPGQGLQFLFEYFSETQRNKGNFPGRFSGRQFSNSRSEMNVSTLELGDSALYLCASSLIRGDETQYFGPGTRLLVL.